Each of the 25 T cell receptor beta chains below was sequenced from the same sample in a study of PD-1 blockade in classical Hodgkin lymphoma. The table came from immunoSEQ multiplex PCR; TCRdb's copy has only in-frame clones and leaves some out. The table lists 15,000 to 20,000 clones, about 68% of them singletons. The time point: cycle 4 day 1 (C4D1), after less than 7 weeks of nivolumab. Relapse was seen in all patients after autologous stem cell transplantation, and brentuximab vedotin exposure was variable. With magnetic negative selection, CD4+ T cells were purified from PBMCs that had been thawed. The specimen was CD4+ T cells from blood, collected before the fourth cycle of nivolumab. Receptors were obtained from a human donor with classical Hodgkin lymphoma.

V is TRBV30 and J is TRBJ1-3; TRBD1 matches 8 bases. Germline CDR1 reads GTSNPN; CDR2 reads SVGIG (reference sequence). With 0 bases clipped from V and 0 bases from J, the junction kept 10 bases outside the gene matches. The CDR3 runs to 18 residues. The DNA for the CDR3 is TGTGCCTGGAGTGTACGGGGACAGGCACGACCCTCTGGAAACACCATATATTTT. Translation: CAWSVRGQARPSGNTIYF.

This clone was seen a single time. One end of the junction does not line up with germline, which may come from a read error. Other DNA sequences in this specimen translate into the identical CDR3. The chain recombines TRBV28 with TRBJ2-5; no firm D call. This CDR3 contains 14 residues. Germline-derived CDR1 and CDR2 are MDHEN and SYDVKM. DNA for the CDR3: TGTGCCAGCAGCACCGGGTCCCACCAGGAGACCCAGTACTTC. Its protein is CASSTGSHQETQYF.

The V and J genes are TRBV19 and TRBJ2-1, with 10 bases matching TRBD1. The V segment lost 6 bases and the J segment 4 bases; nucleotides outside the gene matches: 6. This CDR3 has 15 amino acids. The germline V gene encodes CDR1 LNHDA and CDR2 SQIVND (reference sequence). The CDR3 is CASSTTGGSYNEQFF. CDR3 DNA sequence: TGTGCCAGTAGCACGACAGGGGGCTCTTACAATGAGCAGTTCTTC.

The chain couples TRBV7-6 to TRBJ1-4; maybe TRBD1 (5 bases). Trimming cost V 6 bases and J 8 bases, with 25 bases left between them. CDR3 size: 17 residues. In germline, CDR1 is SGHVS, CDR2 FNYEAQ. This CDR3 is CASSSSGTGEGGEKLFF. The CDR3, as DNA: TGTGCCAGCAGTTCCTCCGGCACGGGGGAGGGTGGGGAAAAACTGTTTTTT.

The chain carries TRBV10-3 and TRBJ2-7, with 11 bases aligning to TRBD1. Germline-derived CDR1 and CDR2 are ENHRY and SYGVKD. The CDR3 contains 18 residues. With V trimmed by 0 bases and J by 1 base, 8 bases remained unmatched. CDR3 sequence (DNA): TGTGCCATCAGTGAGTCGGGACAGGGGGTAACCCTTTCCTACGAGCAGTACTTC. Encoded protein: CAISESGQGVTLSYEQYF.

The chain joins TRBV30 to TRBJ2-1; 8 nucleotides align to TRBD2. The CDR3 runs 15 residues. Germline lookup yields CDR1 GTSNPN and CDR2 SVGIG (reference sequence). The trim removed 5 bases at V and 7 bases at J, leaving 13 bases unmatched. In DNA, the CDR3 is TGTGCCTGGGGACACTGGAGCGGGAGTGCGAATGAGCAGTTCTTC. Translated, it gives CAWGHWSGSANEQFF.

This clone was detected only a few times. The rearrangement uses TRBV4-3 and TRBJ2-7, with 7 bases lining up with TRBD2. Germline-derived CDR1 and CDR2 are LGHNA and YSLEER. The CDR3 is made up of 15 amino acids. V trimming: 2 bases; J trimming: 0 bases; junction bases outside the gene matches: 4. DNA of the CDR3: TGCGCCAGCAGCCAACTAGCGGACCCCTCCTACGAGCAGTACTTC. This encodes CASSQLADPSYEQYF.

The chain links TRBV10-3 to TRBJ2-1; TRBD2 matches at 8 bases. CDR1 ENHRY and CDR2 SYGVKD come from the germline V gene. The CDR3 contains 14 residues. V shed 3 bases, J shed 8 bases, and the junction held 6 bases outside the gene matches. For the CDR3, the DNA is TGTGCCATCAGTGATGTAGCGGGGAGGGATGAGCAGTTCTTC. It specifies CAISDVAGRDEQFF.

This chain joins TRBV19 and TRBJ1-5; TRBD1 matches 8 bases. The ends lost 7 bases at V and 1 base at J; junction bases unmatched: 6. CDR1 is LNHDA, CDR2 SQIVND, per germline (reference sequence). This CDR3 is 15 amino acids long. The chain's CDR3 is CASNRQGRSNQPQHF. The CDR3, as DNA: TGTGCCAGTAATCGACAGGGGCGAAGCAATCAGCCCCAGCATTTT.

The rearrangement uses TRBV6-5 and TRBJ2-7, with a weak D call TRBD1 (6 bases). V was trimmed by 5 bases and J by 1 base, leaving 9 bases between them. Germline assignment: CDR1 MNHEY and CDR2 SVGAGI. The CDR3 spans 13 residues. As DNA, the CDR3 is TGTGCCAGCAGTAGGACAGCGTCCTACGAGCAGTACTTC. This sequence encodes CASSRTASYEQYF.

The chain employs TRBV2 and TRBJ2-7; the match to TRBD1 covers 9 bases. The CDR3 loop spans 19 amino acids. Germline CDR1 is SNHLY and CDR2 is FYNNEI. J gave up 0 bases and V 5 bases, and 17 bases lay outside the gene matches. The CDR3 loop reads CASSQLPGQGLLSSYEQYV. The CDR3, as DNA: TGTGCCAGCAGTCAGCTTCCGGGACAGGGACTACTTAGCTCCTACGAGCAGTACGTC.

The chain has TRBV7-6 and TRBJ2-3, with D possibly being TRBD2 (5 bases). The CDR3 is 15 amino acids. Germline CDR1 reads SGHVS; CDR2 reads FNYEAQ. V dropped 2 bases and J dropped 1 base, with 10 bases sitting between them. DNA of the CDR3: TGTGCCAGCAGCTTAACCAACGGGGGCACAGATACGCAGTATTTT. It translates to CASSLTNGGTDTQYF.

The chain is built from TRBV7-6 and TRBJ2-1; no definite D call. The CDR3 sequence is 14 residues long. Trimming took 0 bases from V and 8 from J, leaving 11 bases between them. CDR1 is SGHVS and CDR2 is FNYEAQ in the germline V gene. This CDR3 is CASSLALGQHEQFF. The CDR3 DNA reads as TGTGCCAGCAGCTTAGCGCTCGGTCAGCATGAGCAGTTCTTC. The full variable domain, rest sourced from reference TRBV7-6 and TRBJ2-1, is GAGVSQSPRYKVTKRGQDVALRCDPISGHVSLYWYRQALGQGPEFLTYFNYEAQQDKSGLPNDRFSAERPEGSISTLTIQRTEQRDSAMYRCASSLALGQHEQFFGPGTRLTVL.

The chain is built from TRBV11-2 and TRBJ2-1; D may be TRBD2 (6 bases). This CDR3 contains 16 residues. With 3 bases removed from V and 3 bases from J, the gap between germline ends came to 15 bases. The germline V gene encodes CDR1 SGHAT and CDR2 FQNNGV. The CDR3 protein is CASSLTRGGIYNEQFF. The CDR3 DNA reads as TGTGCCAGCAGCTTGACTCGTGGCGGGATCTACAATGAGCAGTTCTTC. The full variable domain, with the rest looked up from reference TRBV11-2 and TRBJ2-1, is EAGVAQSPRYKIIEKRQSVAFWCNPISGHATLYWYQQILGQGPKLLIQFQNNGVVDDSQLPKDRFSAERLKGVDSTLKIQPAKLEDSAVYLCASSLTRGGIYNEQFFGPGTRLTVL.

This clone was observed a single time. This sequence joins TRBV18 and TRBJ1-1, with D perhaps matching TRBD1 (5 bases). The germline V gene has CDR1 KGHSH and CDR2 LQKENI. V gave up 6 bases and J gave up 4 bases, with 15 bases separating them. There are 14 residues in the CDR3. CDR3: CASSTNRRGTEAFF. The CDR3 DNA sequence: TGTGCCAGCTCGACAAACAGGCGTGGCACTGAAGCTTTCTTT.

The chain has TRBV19 and TRBJ2-6; D unresolved. CDR1 and CDR2 (germline): LNHDA, SQIVND (reference sequence). The CDR3 has 14 residues. V lost 5 bases to trimming and J lost 2 bases, with 7 bases between them. The CDR3 bases are TGTGCCAGTAGTGGGGTCCCTGGGGCCAACGTCCTGACTTTC. Translated, it gives CASSGVPGANVLTF.

The V and J genes are TRBV25-1 and TRBJ1-3; D remains ambiguous. Germline V gene sequence: CDR1 MGHDK, CDR2 SYGVNS. The CDR3 extends over 15 amino acids. The V end lost 2 bases, the J end lost 0 bases, and 8 bases lay between the germline ends. This chain's CDR3 is CASSEKGHSGNTIYF. The CDR3 nucleotides are TGTGCCAGCAGTGAAAAGGGTCACTCTGGAAACACCATATATTTT.

The J gene is TRBJ1-4, the V gene TRBV25-1; 10 bases are shared with TRBD1. The CDR3 runs to 15 residues. CDR1 and CDR2 (germline): MGHDK, SYGVNS. The J segment lost 8 bases and the V segment lost 3 bases, leaving 6 bases of the junction unmatched. The CDR3 region is CASSDRQGAGEKLFF. As DNA, the CDR3 is TGTGCCAGCAGTGATCGACAGGGGGCCGGAGAAAAACTGTTTTTT.

V gene TRBV5-1 combines with J gene TRBJ2-3, with D maybe TRBD1 (6 bases). The V end lost 7 bases, the J end lost 3 bases, and 9 bases lay between the germline ends. CDR1 and CDR2 from the germline V gene are SGHRS and YFSETQ. The CDR3 extends over 12 amino acids. The CDR3 nucleotides read TGCGCCAGCGCCAGGGGTACAGATACGCAGTATTTT. Its translation is CASARGTDTQYF.

The CDR3 spells CAWSVQGGNQPQHF. CDR3 DNA: TGTGCCTGGAGTGTACAGGGGGGGAATCAGCCCCAGCATTTT. The rearrangement uses TRBV30 and TRBJ1-5; the match to TRBD1 covers 8 bases. The V segment lost 0 bases and the J segment 4 bases; nucleotides outside the gene matches: 2. The germline V gene encodes CDR1 GTSNPN and CDR2 SVGIG (reference sequence). The CDR3 is 14 residues long.

The chain has TRBV4-3 and TRBJ2-3; 9 bases are a match to TRBD1. The ends lost 3 bases at V and 6 bases at J; junction bases unmatched: 4. This CDR3 is built from 14 residues. Germline CDR1 LGHNA, CDR2 YSLEER. The CDR3 DNA reads TGCGCCAGCAGCCAGAACACAGGGGGCGATACGCAGTATTTT. It translates to CASSQNTGGDTQYF.

The V and J genes are TRBV2 and TRBJ2-3; the D is unclear. The CDR3 runs 14 residues. Trimming left V 6 bases short and J 6 bases short, with 16 bases between. In germline, CDR1 is SNHLY, CDR2 FYNNEI. Written as DNA, the CDR3 is TGTGCCAGCAGCCTTAGTGGTTTGGCGGATACGCAGTATTTT. It translates to CASSLSGLADTQYF.

The chain has TRBV6-1 and TRBJ2-7; possibly TRBD1 or TRBD2 for D (7 bases each). This CDR3 is built from 15 residues. The V gene lost 5 bases and the J gene lost 4 bases, with 18 bases spanning the gap. The germline V gene has CDR1 MNHNS and CDR2 SASEGT. Here the CDR3 reads CASSLGGDGRYEQYF. As DNA, the CDR3 is TGTGCCAGCAGTCTAGGGGGCGACGGGAGGTACGAGCAGTACTTC.

The chain is built from TRBV28 and TRBJ1-5; TRBD1 is a possible D gene (5 bases). V lost 7 bases and J 5 bases, leaving 12 bases between the germline ends. The germline V gene encodes CDR1 MDHEN and CDR2 SYDVKM. The CDR3 has 13 amino acids. The CDR3 DNA reads TGTGCCAGCACCTCCCAGGGCCATCAGCCCCAGCATTTT. Amino acids: CASTSQGHQPQHF.

The chain combines TRBV5-4 with TRBJ1-4; D is perhaps TRBD1 (5 bases). Trimming cost V 3 bases and J 3 bases, with 9 bases left between them. Per the germline V gene, CDR1 is SGHNT and CDR2 is YYREEE (reference sequence). The CDR3 consists of 14 residues. DNA for the CDR3: TGTGCCAGCAGCTCAGGGTTTGCTAATGAAAAACTGTTTTTT. It is translated as CASSSGFANEKLFF.